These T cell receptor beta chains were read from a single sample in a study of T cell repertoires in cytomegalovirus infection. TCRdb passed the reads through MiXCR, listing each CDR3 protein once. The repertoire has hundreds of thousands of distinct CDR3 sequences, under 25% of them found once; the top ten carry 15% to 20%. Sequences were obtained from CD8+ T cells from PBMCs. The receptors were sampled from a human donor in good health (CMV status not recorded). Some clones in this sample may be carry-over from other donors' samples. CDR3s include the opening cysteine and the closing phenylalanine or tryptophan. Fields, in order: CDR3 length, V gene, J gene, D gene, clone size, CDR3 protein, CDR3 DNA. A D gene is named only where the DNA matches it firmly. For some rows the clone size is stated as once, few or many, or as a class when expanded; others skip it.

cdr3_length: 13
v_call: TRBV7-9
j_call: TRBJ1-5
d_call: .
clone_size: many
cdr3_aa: CASSLFINQPQHF
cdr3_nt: TGTGCCAGCAGCTTATTCATTAATCAGCCCCAGCATTTT

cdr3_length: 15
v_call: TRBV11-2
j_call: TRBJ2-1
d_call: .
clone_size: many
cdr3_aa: CASSFILAQYNEQFF
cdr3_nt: TGTGCCAGCAGCTTTATTCTAGCGCAGTACAATGAGCAGTTCTTC

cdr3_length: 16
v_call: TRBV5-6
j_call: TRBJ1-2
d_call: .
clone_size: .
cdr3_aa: CASTSPQGAINYGYTF
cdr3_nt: TGTGCCAGCACGAGCCCGCAGGGCGCGATAAACTATGGCTACACCTTC

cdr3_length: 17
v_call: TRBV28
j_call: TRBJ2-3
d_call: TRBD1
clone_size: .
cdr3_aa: CASSSIPGQGVKDTQYF
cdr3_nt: TGTGCCAGCAGTTCAATACCGGGACAGGGGGTAAAAGATACGCAGTATTTT

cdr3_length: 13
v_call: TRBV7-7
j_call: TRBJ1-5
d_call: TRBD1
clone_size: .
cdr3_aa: CASSRTGRQPQHF
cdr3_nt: TGTGCCAGCAGCCGGACAGGGCGCCAGCCCCAGCATTTT

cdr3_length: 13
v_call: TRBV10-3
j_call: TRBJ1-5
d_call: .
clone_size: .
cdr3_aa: CAISEGADQPQHF
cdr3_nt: TGTGCCATCAGTGAAGGGGCAGATCAGCCCCAGCATTTT

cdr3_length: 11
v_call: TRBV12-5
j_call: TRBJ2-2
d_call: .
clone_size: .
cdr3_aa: CATWGLGELFF
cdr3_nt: TGTGCTACCTGGGGTTTGGGGGAGCTGTTTTTT

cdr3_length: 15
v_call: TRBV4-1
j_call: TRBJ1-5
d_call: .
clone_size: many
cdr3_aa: CASSQVSGLNQPQHF
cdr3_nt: TGCGCCAGCAGCCAAGTCTCGGGGCTTAATCAGCCCCAGCATTTT

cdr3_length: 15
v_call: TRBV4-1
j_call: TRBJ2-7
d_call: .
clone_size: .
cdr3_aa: CASSQGTGDPYEQYF
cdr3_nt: TGCGCCAGCAGCCAAGGAACAGGAGATCCCTACGAGCAGTACTTC

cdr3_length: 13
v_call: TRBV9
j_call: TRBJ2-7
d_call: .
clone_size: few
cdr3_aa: CASSVGDSYEQYF
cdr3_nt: TGTGCCAGCAGCGTAGGTGACAGTTACGAGCAGTACTTC

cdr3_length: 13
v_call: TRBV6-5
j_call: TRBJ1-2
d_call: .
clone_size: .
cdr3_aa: CASSYSYNYGYTF
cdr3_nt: TGTGCCAGCAGTTACAGCTATAACTATGGCTACACCTTC

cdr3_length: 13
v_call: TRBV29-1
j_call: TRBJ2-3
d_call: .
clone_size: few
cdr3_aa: CSVVRIDTDTQYF
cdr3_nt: TGCAGCGTTGTCAGGATTGACACAGATACGCAGTATTTT

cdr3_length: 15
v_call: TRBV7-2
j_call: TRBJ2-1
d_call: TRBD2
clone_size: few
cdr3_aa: CASSLGGLAFDEQFF
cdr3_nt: TGTGCCAGCAGCTTAGGAGGACTAGCGTTCGATGAGCAGTTCTTC

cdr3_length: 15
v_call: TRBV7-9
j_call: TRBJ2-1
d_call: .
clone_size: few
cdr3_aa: CASSAGESIYNEQFF
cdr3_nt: TGTGCCAGCAGCGCCGGAGAGTCGATCTACAATGAGCAGTTCTTC

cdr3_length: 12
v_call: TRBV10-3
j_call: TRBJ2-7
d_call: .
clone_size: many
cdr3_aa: CAITGGQREQYF
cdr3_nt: TGTGCCATCACTGGTGGACAGCGCGAGCAGTACTTC

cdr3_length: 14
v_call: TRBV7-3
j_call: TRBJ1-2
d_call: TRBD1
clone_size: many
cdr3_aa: CASSLLGQGDGYTF
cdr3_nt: TGTGCCAGCAGCTTATTGGGACAGGGAGATGGCTACACCTTC

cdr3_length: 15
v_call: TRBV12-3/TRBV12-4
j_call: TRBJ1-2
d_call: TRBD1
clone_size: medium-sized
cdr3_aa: CASQSTGGHFYGYTF
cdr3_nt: TGTGCCAGCCAATCGACAGGGGGTCATTTCTATGGCTACACCTTC

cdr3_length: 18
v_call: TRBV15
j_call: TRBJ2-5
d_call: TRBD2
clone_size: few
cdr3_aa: CATSRDLLASGGRETQYF
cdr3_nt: TGTGCCACCAGCAGAGATTTATTGGCTAGCGGGGGACGGGAGACCCAGTACTTC

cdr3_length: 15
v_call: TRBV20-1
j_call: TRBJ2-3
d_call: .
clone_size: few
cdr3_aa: CSAISGQGGTDTQYF
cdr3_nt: TGCAGTGCTATCTCCGGACAGGGAGGGACAGATACGCAGTATTTT

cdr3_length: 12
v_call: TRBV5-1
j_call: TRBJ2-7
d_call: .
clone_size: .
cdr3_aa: CASSLDGDEQYF
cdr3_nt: TGCGCCAGCAGCTTGGACGGCGACGAGCAGTACTTC

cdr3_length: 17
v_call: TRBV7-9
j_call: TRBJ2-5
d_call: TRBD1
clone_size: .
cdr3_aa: CASSSTRTGGSKETQYF
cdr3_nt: TGTGCCAGCAGTTCAACACGGACAGGGGGTTCAAAAGAGACCCAGTACTTC

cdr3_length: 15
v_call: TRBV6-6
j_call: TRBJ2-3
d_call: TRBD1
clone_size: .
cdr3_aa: CASSYYGQDTDTQYF
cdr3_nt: TGTGCCAGCAGTTACTACGGACAGGACACAGATACGCAGTATTTT

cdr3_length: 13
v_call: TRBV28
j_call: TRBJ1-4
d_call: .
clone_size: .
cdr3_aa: CASSLGFREKLFF
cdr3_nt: TGTGCCAGCAGTTTAGGTTTTCGGGAAAAACTGTTTTTT

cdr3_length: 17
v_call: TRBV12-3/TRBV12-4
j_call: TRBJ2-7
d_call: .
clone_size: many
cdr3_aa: CASSLRPLTGDTYEQYF
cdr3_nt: TGTGCCAGCAGTTTAAGACCCTTGACAGGCGATACCTACGAGCAGTACTTC

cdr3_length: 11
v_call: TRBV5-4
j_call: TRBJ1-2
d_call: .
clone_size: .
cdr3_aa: CASSFGDSYTF
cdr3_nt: TGTGCCAGCAGCTTTGGGGATAGCTACACCTTC